The sequence of this T cell receptor (beta chain) was determined in a study of beta chain features in type 1 diabetes. Background on the study: The samples had 85 million to 140 million sorted cells examined in all. Findings and caveats of the study: HLA effects on TCRB rearrangement stayed unresolved here.

Via the markers CD45RO/CCR7/CD25/CD127/CD95/CD27, stem cell-like memory, regulatory, central memory and naive CD4+ cells were sorted. Germline V gene data show CDR1 as SNHLY and CDR2 as FYNNEI. CDR3 length equals 13 residues. J was trimmed by 6 bases and V by 9 bases; bases with no gene match: 7. The study reverse transcribed the entire isolated RNA, so it sequenced expressed TCRB transcripts. TCRdb's table, derived via immunoSEQ multiplex PCR, lists solely in-frame clones and lacks some. The repertoire holds roughly 150,000 clones, with less than 9.5% as singletons. This clone turned up a few times. Its antigen is unidentified.

The V call is TRBV2, the J call TRBJ2-1, with 8 nucleotides matching TRBD2. This receptor was identified in a woman under 30 in good health. The source material was central memory CD4+ T cells from blood. DNA for the CDR3: TGTGCCAGTCTGGGACTAGAAGTCAATGAGCAGTTCTTC. Translation: CASLGLEVNEQFF.